This TCR beta chain is drawn from a study of early T cells in non-severe SARS-CoV-2 infection. The V gene's germline CDR1 is SGHVS and CDR2 FNYEAQ. The CDR3 has 16 residues. V lost 5 bases and J lost 2, with 13 bases in between. Tagging with unique molecular identifiers was applied to individual cDNA molecules. TCRdb analysed the 5' RACE reads with MiXCR anew, one entry per CDR3 protein. The sample records some 96,000 distinct CDR3 sequences, under 15% being singletons. This chain joins TRBV7-6 and TRBJ2-6; tentatively, D is TRBD1 or TRBD2 (5 bases each). The clonotype was recovered from an adult who was a healthcare worker with PCR-confirmed SARS-CoV-2 infection or an uninfected control (not recorded which). Sequenced sample: whole blood. The CDR3 sequence is CASSLLGGTGANVLTF. The CDR3 DNA follows: TGTGCCAGCAGCCTGCTTGGGGGAACTGGGGCCAACGTCCTGACTTTC.